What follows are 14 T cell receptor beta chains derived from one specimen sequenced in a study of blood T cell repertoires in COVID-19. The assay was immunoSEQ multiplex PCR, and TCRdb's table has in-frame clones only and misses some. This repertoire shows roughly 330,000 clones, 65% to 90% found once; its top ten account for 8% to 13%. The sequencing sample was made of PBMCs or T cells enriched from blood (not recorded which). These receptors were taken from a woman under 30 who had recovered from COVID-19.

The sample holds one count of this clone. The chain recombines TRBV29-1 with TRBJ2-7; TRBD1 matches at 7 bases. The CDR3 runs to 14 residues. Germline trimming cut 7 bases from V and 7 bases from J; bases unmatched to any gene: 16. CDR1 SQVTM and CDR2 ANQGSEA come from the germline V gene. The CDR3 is CSAAEGQDYLEQYF. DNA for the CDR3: TGCAGCGCTGCCGAAGGACAGGATTATTTGGAGCAGTACTTC.

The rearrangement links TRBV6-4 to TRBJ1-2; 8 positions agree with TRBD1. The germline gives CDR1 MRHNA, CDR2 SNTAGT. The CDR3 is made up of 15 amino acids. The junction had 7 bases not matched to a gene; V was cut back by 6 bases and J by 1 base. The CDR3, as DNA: TGTGCCAGCAGGGGCTGGACAGGGATTAACTATGGCTACACCTTC. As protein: CASRGWTGINYGYTF.

CDR3 sequence: CASSLGDTGLNTEAFF. The CDR3 DNA reads as TGTGCCAGCAGCTTAGGAGATACAGGGTTGAACACTGAAGCTTTCTTT. This chain joins TRBV7-9 and TRBJ1-1; D may be TRBD1 (6 bases). This CDR3 contains 16 residues. Germline-derived CDR1 and CDR2 are SEHNR and FQNEAQ (reference sequence). Trimming left V 1 base short and J 0 bases short, with 12 bases between.

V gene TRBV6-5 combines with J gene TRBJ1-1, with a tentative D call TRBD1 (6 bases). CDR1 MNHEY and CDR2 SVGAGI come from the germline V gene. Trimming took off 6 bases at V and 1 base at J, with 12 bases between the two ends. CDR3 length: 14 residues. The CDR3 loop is CASRSLRGNTEAFF. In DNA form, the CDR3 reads TGTGCCAGCAGATCCCTCAGGGGGAACACTGAAGCTTTCTTT.

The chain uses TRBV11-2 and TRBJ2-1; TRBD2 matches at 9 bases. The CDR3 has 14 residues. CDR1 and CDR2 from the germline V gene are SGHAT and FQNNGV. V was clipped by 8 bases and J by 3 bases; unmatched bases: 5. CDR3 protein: CASRGREGYNEQFF. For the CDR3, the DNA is TGTGCCAGCCGGGGGCGGGAGGGCTACAATGAGCAGTTCTTC.

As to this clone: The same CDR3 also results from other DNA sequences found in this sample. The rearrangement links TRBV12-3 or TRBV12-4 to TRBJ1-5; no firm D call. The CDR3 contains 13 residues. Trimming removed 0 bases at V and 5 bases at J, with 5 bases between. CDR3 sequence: CASSLARDQPQHF. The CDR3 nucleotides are TGTGCCAGCAGTTTAGCGCGGGATCAGCCCCAGCATTTT.

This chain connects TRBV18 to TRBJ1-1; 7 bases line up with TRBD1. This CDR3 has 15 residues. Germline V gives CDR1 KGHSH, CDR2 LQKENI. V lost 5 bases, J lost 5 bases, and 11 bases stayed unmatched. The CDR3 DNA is TGTGCCAGCTCAGTGACAGGGCGAGGAGGTACTGAAGCTTTCTTT. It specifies CASSVTGRGGTEAFF.

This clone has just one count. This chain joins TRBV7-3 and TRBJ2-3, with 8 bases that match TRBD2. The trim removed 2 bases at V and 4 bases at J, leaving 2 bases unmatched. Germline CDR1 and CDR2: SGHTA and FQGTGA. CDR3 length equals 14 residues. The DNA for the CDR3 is TGTGCCAGCAGCTTAGGGACTAGTTCAGATACGCAGTATTTT. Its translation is CASSLGTSSDTQYF. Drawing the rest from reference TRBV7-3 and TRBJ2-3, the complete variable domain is GAGVSQTPSNKVTEKGKYVELRCDPISGHTALYWYRQSLGQGPEFLIYFQGTGAADDSGLPNDRFFAVRPEGSVSTLKIQRTERGDSAVYLCASSLGTSSDTQYFGPGTRLTVL.

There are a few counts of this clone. The CDR3 here is CASGGTGEQYF. CDR3 bases: TGTGCCAGCGGAGGGACGGGCGAGCAGTACTTC. The gene calls are TRBV2 and TRBJ2-7; D possibly corresponds to TRBD2 (6 bases). Germline values: CDR1 SNHLY, CDR2 FYNNEI. The CDR3 is made up of 11 amino acids. Trimming stripped 8 bases from V and 6 bases from J, with 11 bases between.

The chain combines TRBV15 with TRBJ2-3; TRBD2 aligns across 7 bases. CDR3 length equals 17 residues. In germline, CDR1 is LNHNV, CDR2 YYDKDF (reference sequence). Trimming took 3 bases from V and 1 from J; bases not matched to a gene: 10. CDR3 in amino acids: CATSSHAGDGGTDTQYF. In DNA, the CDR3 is TGTGCCACCAGCAGCCACGCGGGGGACGGAGGCACAGATACGCAGTATTTT.

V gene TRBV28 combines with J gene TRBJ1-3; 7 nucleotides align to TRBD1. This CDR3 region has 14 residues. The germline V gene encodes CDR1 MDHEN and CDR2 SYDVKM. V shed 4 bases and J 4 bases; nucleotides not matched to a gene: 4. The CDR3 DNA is TGTGCCAGCAGTTCAGGGGGATCCGGAAACACCATATATTTT. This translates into CASSSGGSGNTIYF.

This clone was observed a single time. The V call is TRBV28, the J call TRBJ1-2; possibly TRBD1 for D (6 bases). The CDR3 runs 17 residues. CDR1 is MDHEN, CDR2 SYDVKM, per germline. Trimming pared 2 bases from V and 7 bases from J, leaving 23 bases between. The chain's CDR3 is CASSLDPGASTRFGYTF. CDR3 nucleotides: TGTGCCAGCAGTTTAGATCCAGGGGCCTCCACTAGATTTGGCTACACCTTC.

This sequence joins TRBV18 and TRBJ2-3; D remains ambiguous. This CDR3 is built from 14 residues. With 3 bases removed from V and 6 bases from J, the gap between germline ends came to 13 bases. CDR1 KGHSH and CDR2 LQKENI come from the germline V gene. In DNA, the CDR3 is TGTGCCAGCTCACCCTTAGCCAATCCGGATACGCAGTATTTT. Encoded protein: CASSPLANPDTQYF.

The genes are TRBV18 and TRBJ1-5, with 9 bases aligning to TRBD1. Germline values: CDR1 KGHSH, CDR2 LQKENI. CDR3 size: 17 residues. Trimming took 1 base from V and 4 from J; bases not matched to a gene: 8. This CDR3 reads CASSPRGTGRMNQPQHF. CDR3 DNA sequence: TGTGCCAGCTCACCACGTGGGACAGGGCGGATGAATCAGCCCCAGCATTTT.